The rows below give T cell receptor beta chains drawn from one sample of a study of T cell repertoires in cytomegalovirus infection. TCRdb reanalysed the reads using MiXCR and keeps one entry per CDR3 protein. The table records 250,000 to 300,000 distinct CDR3 sequences, approximately 15% of them present only once. The sequenced material came from PBMCs. The receptors come from a human donor in good health (CMV status not recorded). Some clones in this sample may be carry-over from other donors' samples. Each CDR3 is given with its conserved first and last residue. A D gene is named only where the DNA matches it firmly. Expanded clones are given a class, and other clones once, few, many or no size at all.

j_gene | d_gene | abundance | v_gene | CDR3nt | CDR3aa
TRBJ1-2 | TRBD1 | NA | TRBV5-1 | TGCGCCAGCAGCCCTGGACAGGGGGTAGTTGGCTACACCTTC | CASSPGQGVVGYTF
TRBJ1-2 | TRBD1 | few | TRBV15 | TGTGCCACCAGCAGAGACAGGGGGTTTGGCTACACCTTC | CATSRDRGFGYTF
TRBJ2-5 | TRBD2 | NA | TRBV6-8 | TGTGCCAACAGTCTTAGCGGGAGGGCAGGAGAGACCCAGTACTTC | CANSLSGRAGETQYF
TRBJ1-5 | TRBD1 | many | TRBV7-2 | TGTGCCAGCAGCCGACAGGGTGTTCTCCATCAGCCCCAGCATTTT | CASSRQGVLHQPQHF
TRBJ1-1 | NA | many | TRBV7-2 | TGTGCCAGCAGCCAAACCTGGGGAACTGAAGCTTTCTTT | CASSQTWGTEAFF
TRBJ2-1 | NA | NA | TRBV12-3/TRBV12-4 | TGTGCCAGCAGCGTCGCCCTCTACAATGAGCAGTTCTTC | CASSVALYNEQFF
TRBJ1-3 | NA | NA | TRBV5-1 | TGCGCCAGACCGTCCCCCCCGGGAGATCGAAACACCATATATTTT | CARPSPPGDRNTIYF
TRBJ2-5 | NA | many | TRBV4-2 | TGTGCCAGCAGCCAAATAACTCCACAAGAGACCCAGTACTTC | CASSQITPQETQYF
TRBJ2-6 | TRBD1 | many | TRBV7-2 | TGTGCCAGCAGAAGATCCCCCGGGGGACAGGGTGCTGGGGCCAACGTCCTGACTTTC | CASRRSPGGQGAGANVLTF
TRBJ1-5 | NA | few | TRBV5-1 | TGCGCCAGCAGCTTGGCCGCAGGGGTGCAGCCCCAGCATTTT | CASSLAAGVQPQHF
TRBJ1-5 | TRBD1 | NA | TRBV19 | TGTGCCAGTAGCGGGTCAGGGGGGCCCCAGCCCCAGCATTTT | CASSGSGGPQPQHF
TRBJ2-7 | NA | many | TRBV7-2 | TGTGCCAGCAGCTTAGCGTTCGGCGGAGCCTACGAGCAGTACTTC | CASSLAFGGAYEQYF
TRBJ1-6 | NA | few | TRBV12-3/TRBV12-4 | TGTGCCAGCAAAACCGGCCCGAATTCACCCCTCCACTTT | CASKTGPNSPLHF
TRBJ2-7 | TRBD2 | NA | TRBV20-1 | TGCAGTGCTAGCCGGCTAGCGGGAGGCCAATACGAGCAGTACTTC | CSASRLAGGQYEQYF
TRBJ1-1 | TRBD1 | NA | TRBV5-1 | TGCGCCAGCATCCCTTTCGGGACAGGGGGTTTGAGTGAAGCTTTCTTT | CASIPFGTGGLSEAFF
TRBJ2-1 | TRBD2 | many | TRBV7-3 | TGTGCCAGCAGCCGGAGCGGGAGGGCCTACAATGAGCAGTTCTTC | CASSRSGRAYNEQFF
TRBJ2-7 | TRBD2 | few | TRBV2 | TGTGCCAGCGCTCCAACTAGCGGGAGGGCCTACGAGCAGTACTTC | CASAPTSGRAYEQYF
TRBJ2-6 | NA | NA | TRBV20-1 | TGCAGTTCAGAAGACAGGAACTCTGGGGCCAACGTCCTGACTTTC | CSSEDRNSGANVLTF
TRBJ2-7 | TRBD2 | few | TRBV12-3/TRBV12-4 | TGTGCCAGCAGTCCGCAGGCTAGCGGGCTTGAGGAGCAGTACTTC | CASSPQASGLEEQYF
TRBJ2-5 | TRBD2 | NA | TRBV28 | TGTGCCAGCAGTTCCTACGGACTAGCGGCACAAGAGACCCAGTACTTC | CASSSYGLAAQETQYF
TRBJ1-2 | NA | many | TRBV12-3/TRBV12-4 | TGTGCCAGCAGATTTCAGGGGTACTATGGCTACACCTTC | CASRFQGYYGYTF
TRBJ2-5 | TRBD2 | NA | TRBV20-1 | TGCAGTGCTATAGGCGGGACTAACCAAGAGACCCAGTACTTC | CSAIGGTNQETQYF
TRBJ1-4 | NA | many | TRBV14 | TGTGCCAGCAGCCGAAAGTGGGGGGAAGATGAAAAACTGTTTTTT | CASSRKWGEDEKLFF
TRBJ1-1 | NA | few | TRBV2 | TGTGCCAGCATCGGGGCGGCGGACACTGAAGCTTTCTTT | CASIGAADTEAFF
TRBJ1-2 | NA | few | TRBV5-1 | TGCGCCAGCAGCTCGACAGAACGCGATGGCTACACCTTC | CASSSTERDGYTF
TRBJ2-7 | NA | many | TRBV7-2 | TGTGCCAGCAGCTTAAACTGGATCTCCGAGCAGTACTTC | CASSLNWISEQYF
TRBJ1-2 | NA | few | TRBV19 | TGTGCCAGTAGTACAACCTGGACAGCACCAACCTCTTATGGCTACACCTTC | CASSTTWTAPTSYGYTF
TRBJ2-2 | NA | few | TRBV9 | TGTGCCAGCAGCCCCCCCGGGGGAAACGGGGAGCTGTTTTTT | CASSPPGGNGELFF
TRBJ2-4 | NA | NA | TRBV6-4 | TGTGCCAGCAGTGATTACGGCAATCTAGCCAAAAACATTCAGTACTTC | CASSDYGNLAKNIQYF
TRBJ2-5 | NA | many | TRBV6-2/TRBV6-3 | TGTGCCAGCAGTTACTATACCACCGGGGACCAAGAGACCCAGTACTTC | CASSYYTTGDQETQYF
TRBJ2-7 | TRBD2 | few | TRBV19 | TGTGCCAGTACCCAAACTAGCGGGAGTTACGAGCAGTACTTC | CASTQTSGSYEQYF
TRBJ1-1 | NA | many | TRBV12-5 | TGTGCTTGCAGATCCACAGGGAGCTCTGAAGCTTTCTTT | CACRSTGSSEAFF
TRBJ2-2 | TRBD2 | many | TRBV11-3 | TGTGCCAGTACGAGCGGGAGGGCCTCCGGGGAGCTGTTTTTT | CASTSGRASGELFF
TRBJ2-3 | NA | few | TRBV11-2 | TGTGCCAGCAGATTTGCCGTGGGGCTGAGCACAGATACGCAGTATTTT | CASRFAVGLSTDTQYF
TRBJ1-5 | NA | few | TRBV6-2/TRBV6-3 | TGTGCCAGCAGTTACTGGGGGGCTCAGCCCCAGCATTTT | CASSYWGAQPQHF
TRBJ2-4 | NA | NA | TRBV12-3/TRBV12-4 | TGTGCCAGCAGTCCGGACAGCGAGAGCATTCAGTACTTC | CASSPDSESIQYF
TRBJ2-1 | TRBD2 | many | TRBV27 | TGTGCCAGCAAATTAGGAGCGGGAGGGCACTACAATGAGCAGTTCTTC | CASKLGAGGHYNEQFF
TRBJ1-1 | NA | many | TRBV5-5 | TGTGCCAGCAGCTTCGCAGCGAACACTGAAGCTTTCTTT | CASSFAANTEAFF
TRBJ1-1 | NA | few | TRBV20-1 | TGCAGTGCTAGACAGGGGTTGAACACTGAAGCTTTCTTT | CSARQGLNTEAFF
TRBJ2-3 | NA | NA | TRBV20-1 | TGCAGTGCTCCGGGACGGGCCGGCGCAGATACGCAGTATTTT | CSAPGRAGADTQYF